The following is a TCR beta chain sequence with its context. The CDR3 length is 13 residues. The protocol was immunoSEQ multiplex PCR, while the TCRdb copy is restricted to in-frame clones and leaves out a portion. This table holds about 140,000 clones, approximately 90% found once. The data are from a study of T cell responses to AZD1222 COVID-19 vaccine. The chain has TRBV21-1 and TRBJ1-5. TRBV21-1 is a pseudogene segment. Specimen: peripheral blood, collected 28 days after the second AZD1222 dose. This sequence was found in an adult who received the AZD1222 COVID-19 vaccine. The CDR3 region is CASSKERHQPQHF. DNA for the CDR3: TGTGCCAGCAGCAAAGAACGCCATCAGCCCCAGCATTTT.